This entry lists 20 T cell receptor beta chains sequenced from one sample in a study of PD-1 blockade in classical Hodgkin lymphoma. Sequencing was performed with immunoSEQ multiplex PCR; in TCRdb, only in-frame clones are kept and a portion is missing. The repertoire holds about 35,000 clones, with around 90% as singletons. All the patients suffered relapse after autologous stem cell transplantation, and brentuximab vedotin exposure differed. The authors purified CD4+ T cells from thawed PBMCs by magnetic negative selection. The sample was CD4+ T cells from blood, taken at baseline. These receptors all stem from a human donor with classical Hodgkin lymphoma.

The chain has TRBV10-3 and TRBJ1-5; D possibly corresponds to TRBD1 (5 bases). The CDR3 is 13 amino acids. The germline CDR1 and CDR2 sequences are ENHRY and SYGVKD. V lost 4 bases, J lost 2 bases, and 6 bases lay in between. The CDR3 region has the DNA TGTGCCATCAGTGGCAGGGGCAATCAGCCCCAGCATTTT. Residues: CAISGRGNQPQHF.

There are a few counts of this clone. The chain is built from TRBV19 and TRBJ1-1; D gene unclear. Deletions cut 2 bases from V and 6 bases from J, with 16 bases between. This CDR3 has 15 residues. Germline CDR1 LNHDA, CDR2 SQIVND (reference sequence). CDR3 loop: CASSIRTSIQAEAFF. The CDR3 DNA is TGTGCCAGTAGTATAAGGACTTCCATCCAAGCTGAAGCTTTCTTT.

There are a few counts of this clone. The genes are TRBV25-1 and TRBJ1-2; 8 positions match TRBD1. Germline values: CDR1 MGHDK, CDR2 SYGVNS. The CDR3 has 15 amino acids. The V segment lost 6 bases and the J segment 5 bases; nucleotides outside the gene matches: 11. The CDR3 DNA reads as TGTGCCAGCAGAGGACAGGGCCTTCCCCCTTATGGCTACACCTTC. Translated: CASRGQGLPPYGYTF.

This clone has just a few counts. This chain links TRBV2 with TRBJ1-5, with 9 bases identical to TRBD1. The V gene end was trimmed by 7 bases and the J gene end by 4 bases; junction bases not matched to a gene: 11. Germline lookup yields CDR1 SNHLY and CDR2 FYNNEI. The length of the CDR3 is 16 residues. CDR3 region: CASKGPPGQGNQPQHF. CDR3 in DNA: TGTGCCAGCAAGGGCCCCCCGGGACAGGGTAATCAGCCCCAGCATTTT.

The chain has TRBV4-1 and TRBJ1-5, with D possibly being TRBD1 (6 bases). CDR1 and CDR2 from the germline V gene are MGHRA and YSYEKL. This CDR3 comprises 19 residues. With 4 bases removed from V and 0 bases from J, the gap between germline ends came to 22 bases. The CDR3 region has the DNA TGCGCCAGCAGCCCCGGAGGACAGCCTAGTAGTTATAGCAATCAGCCCCAGCATTTT. Translated, it gives CASSPGGQPSSYSNQPQHF.

The chain employs TRBV6-5 and TRBJ1-2, with 9 nucleotides matching TRBD1. V was clipped by 6 bases and J by 7 bases; unmatched bases: 6. Germline loops: CDR1 MNHEY, CDR2 SVGAGI. The CDR3 has 13 residues. CDR3 sequence (DNA): TGTGCCAGCAGGGACAGGGGAATCGGTGGCTACACCTTC. Translated: CASRDRGIGGYTF.

The chain has TRBV28 and TRBJ2-7; the match to TRBD1 covers 10 bases. Losses at the gene ends were 2 bases for V and 0 bases for J; bases not matched to a gene: 7. Germline V lookup: CDR1 MDHEN, CDR2 SYDVKM. This CDR3 is 17 amino acids long. The CDR3 coding sequence is TGTGCCAGCAGTTTACCCCGGGGACAGGGGCTCTCCTACGAGCAGTACTTC. Protein sequence: CASSLPRGQGLSYEQYF.

The chain has TRBV2 and TRBJ2-5; D possibly corresponds to TRBD2 (5 bases). Trimming shortened V by 2 bases and J by 1 base, and 11 bases separated the two germline ends. CDR3 length: 15 residues. Germline CDR1 and CDR2: SNHLY and FYNNEI. As DNA, the CDR3 is TGTGCCAGCAGTGAAAGGACCGGAGGCCAAGAGACCCAGTACTTC. This sequence encodes CASSERTGGQETQYF.

The rearrangement uses TRBV5-6 and TRBJ1-1; a possible D gene is TRBD1 (5 bases). CDR1 is SGHDT and CDR2 is YYEEEE in the germline V gene. This CDR3 has 13 residues. Trimming shortened V by 2 bases and J by 1 base, and 6 bases separated the two germline ends. CDR3 residues: CASSFDRNTEAFF. As DNA, the CDR3 is TGTGCCAGCAGCTTCGACAGGAACACTGAAGCTTTCTTT.

The V gene is TRBV9, the J gene TRBJ1-1; D is possibly TRBD1 (5 bases). V shed 3 bases and J shed 0 bases, with 9 bases lying between them. The CDR3 has 14 residues. Germline CDR1 and CDR2: SGDLS and YYNGEE. CDR3 nucleotides: TGTGCCAGCAGCGAGCGAGGGGTGAACACTGAAGCTTTCTTT. Amino acid sequence: CASSERGVNTEAFF.

The chain carries TRBV5-1 and TRBJ1-2; the match to TRBD1 covers 7 bases. The CDR3 is 16 amino acids. V was pared by 1 base and J by 0 bases, with 6 bases of the junction left unmatched. CDR1 and CDR2 from the germline V gene are SGHRS and YFSETQ. CDR3 coding DNA: TGCGCCAGCAGCTTGACAGGGGACCTTTCTAACTATGGCTACACCTTC. Amino acid sequence: CASSLTGDLSNYGYTF. Drawing the rest from reference TRBV5-1 and TRBJ1-2, the complete variable domain is KAGVTQTPRYLIKTRGQQVTLSCSPISGHRSVSWYQQTPGQGLQFLFEYFSETQRNKGNFPGRFSGRQFSNSRSEMNVSTLELGDSALYLCASSLTGDLSNYGYTFGSGTRLTVV.

This sequence joins TRBV29-1 and TRBJ2-1; 14 nucleotides align to TRBD2. This CDR3 contains 14 residues. CDR1 and CDR2 (germline): SQVTM, ANQGSEA. Germline trimming cut 5 bases from V and 8 bases from J; bases unmatched to any gene: 5. The CDR3 coding sequence is TGCAGCGTTTCCGGGACTAGCGGGAGCTATGAGCAGTTCTTC. It codes for CSVSGTSGSYEQFF.

This clone was counted a single time. The CDR3 DNA is TGTGCCAGCTCACCCCCGGCTATTCGGAGGGATACGCAGTATTTT. Its protein is CASSPPAIRRDTQYF. The chain links TRBV18 to TRBJ2-3, with D maybe TRBD2 (5 bases). Trimming took 3 bases from V and 6 from J, leaving 16 bases between them. The CDR3 extends over 15 amino acids. Germline CDR1 reads KGHSH; CDR2 reads LQKENI.

This clone appeared a single time. The V call is TRBV28, the J call TRBJ1-3; 7 bases are shared with TRBD1. The CDR3 spans 14 residues. V was clipped by 5 bases and J by 4 bases; unmatched bases: 5. CDR1 and CDR2 from the germline V gene are MDHEN and SYDVKM. CDR3 nucleotide sequence: TGTGCCAGCAGTGGGACAGCGGTAGGAAACACCATATATTTT. It is translated as CASSGTAVGNTIYF.

This clone came up once. The chain employs TRBV29-1 and TRBJ2-7; 8 nucleotides align to TRBD1. The CDR3 length is 14 residues. From germline, CDR1 is SQVTM and CDR2 ANQGSEA. V dropped 6 bases and J dropped 3; count of bases not matched to a gene: 10. CDR3 in DNA: TGCAGCGTCGGGACAGGCGCATCCCTCTACGAGCAGTACTTC. This gives the protein CSVGTGASLYEQYF.

This sequence joins TRBV30 and TRBJ1-2; the match to TRBD1 covers 9 bases. The J segment lost 4 bases and the V segment lost 1 base, leaving 4 bases of the junction unmatched. The V gene's germline CDR1 is GTSNPN and CDR2 SVGIG (reference sequence). CDR3 size: 14 residues. CDR3 coding DNA: TGTGCCTGGAGTGGACAGGGGGGTGCCTATGGCTACACCTTC. Its translation: CAWSGQGGAYGYTF.

The rearrangement joins TRBV6-6 to TRBJ1-2; D gene uncertain. The V end was cut by 6 bases, the J end by 0 bases, with 17 bases between. This CDR3 has 16 residues. CDR1 and CDR2 (germline): MNHNY, SVGAGI (reference sequence). CDR3 nucleotide sequence: TGTGCCAGCAGAGCCGGGCCAGCCGCTTCTAACTATGGCTACACCTTC. This gives the protein CASRAGPAASNYGYTF.

The chain couples TRBV6-1 to TRBJ2-2; D may be TRBD1 (5 bases). Germline-derived CDR1 and CDR2 are MNHNS and SASEGT. This CDR3 is 16 amino acids long. V dropped 4 bases and J dropped 1 base, with 13 bases sitting between them. CDR3 amino acids: CASSGLGRENTGELFF. The CDR3 DNA follows: TGTGCCAGCAGTGGGCTAGGCAGGGAGAACACCGGGGAGCTGTTTTTT.

The chain couples TRBV28 to TRBJ1-4, with a possible D match to TRBD1 (5 bases). Trimming pared 6 bases from V and 5 bases from J, leaving 10 bases between. The CDR3 spans 13 residues. Germline-derived CDR1 and CDR2 are MDHEN and SYDVKM. The DNA of the CDR3 is TGTGCCAGCAGAGACAGTCGGAATGAAAAACTGTTTTTT. Translation gives CASRDSRNEKLFF.

The chain has TRBV7-9 and TRBJ2-3, with 7 positions matching TRBD2. Germline CDR1 reads SEHNR; CDR2 reads FQNEAQ (reference sequence). The CDR3 sequence is 13 residues long. The J segment lost 6 bases and the V segment lost 6 bases, leaving 6 bases of the junction unmatched. DNA of the CDR3: TGTGCCAGCAGTGGCGGGAGTCGGGATACGCAGTATTTT. This translates into CASSGGSRDTQYF.